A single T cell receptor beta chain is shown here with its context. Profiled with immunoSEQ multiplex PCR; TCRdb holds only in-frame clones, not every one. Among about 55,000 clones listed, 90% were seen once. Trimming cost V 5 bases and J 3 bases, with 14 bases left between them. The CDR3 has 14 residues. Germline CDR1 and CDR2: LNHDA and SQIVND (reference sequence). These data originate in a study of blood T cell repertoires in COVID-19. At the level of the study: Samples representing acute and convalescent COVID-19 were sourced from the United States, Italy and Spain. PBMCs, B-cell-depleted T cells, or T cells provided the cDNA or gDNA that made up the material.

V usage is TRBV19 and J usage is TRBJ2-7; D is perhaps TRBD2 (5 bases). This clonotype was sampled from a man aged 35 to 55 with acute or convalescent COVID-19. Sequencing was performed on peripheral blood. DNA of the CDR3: TGTGCCAGTAGTCCAGAGGGCCTGCGCTACGAGCAGTACTTC. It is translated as CASSPEGLRYEQYF.